Following are 2 T cell receptor beta chains from one sample sequenced in a study of CD8 T cells in Susac syndrome. When the RNA was reverse transcribed, random hexamers were used with an input of roughly 0.45 to 1 ug. Using its own MiXCR run on the immunoSEQ multiplex PCR reads, TCRdb lists one record per CDR3 protein. The sample has 400,000 to 550,000 distinct CDR3 sequences, around 83% seen once. The source material was CD8+ T cells from PBMCs. These receptor sequences come from a human donor with multiple sclerosis.

This clonotype was seen a handful of times. The chain carries TRBV6-1 and TRBJ1-5; D not resolved. V was pared by 5 bases and J by 1 base, with 12 bases between. The CDR3 totals 15 residues. Germline V gene data show CDR1 as MNHNS and CDR2 as SASEGT. The CDR3 bases are TGTGCCAGCAGTTTTCCGGCGGGGAGCAATCAGCCCCAGCATTTT. It specifies CASSFPAGSNQPQHF.

This chain links TRBV6-1 with TRBJ2-7, with D tentatively TRBD1 (6 bases). CDR1 is MNHNS and CDR2 is SASEGT in the germline V gene. V shed 1 base and J shed 0 bases, with 13 bases lying between them. The CDR3 contains 16 residues. CDR3 DNA: TGTGCCAGCAGTGAAGATGCCGGGACACCCTCCTACGAGCAGTACTTC. This codes for CASSEDAGTPSYEQYF.